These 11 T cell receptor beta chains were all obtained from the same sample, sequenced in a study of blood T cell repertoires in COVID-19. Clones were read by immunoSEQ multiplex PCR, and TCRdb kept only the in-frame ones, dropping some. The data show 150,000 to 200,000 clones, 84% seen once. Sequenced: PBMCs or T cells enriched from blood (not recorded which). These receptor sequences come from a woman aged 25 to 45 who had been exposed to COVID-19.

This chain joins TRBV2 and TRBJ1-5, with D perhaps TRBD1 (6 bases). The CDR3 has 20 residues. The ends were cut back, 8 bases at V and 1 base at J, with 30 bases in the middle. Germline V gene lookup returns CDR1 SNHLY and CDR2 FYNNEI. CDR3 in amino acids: CASSPGGGTRGPVSNQPQHF. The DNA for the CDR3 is TGTGCCAGCTCTCCCGGGGGGGGAACCCGGGGGCCGGTGAGCAATCAGCCCCAGCATTTT.

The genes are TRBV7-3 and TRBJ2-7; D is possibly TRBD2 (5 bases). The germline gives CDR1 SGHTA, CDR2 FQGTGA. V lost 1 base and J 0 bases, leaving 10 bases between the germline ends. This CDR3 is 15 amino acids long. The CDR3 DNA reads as TGTGCCAGCAGCTTAATGAGTGGGAGCTCCTACGAGCAGTACTTC. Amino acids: CASSLMSGSSYEQYF.

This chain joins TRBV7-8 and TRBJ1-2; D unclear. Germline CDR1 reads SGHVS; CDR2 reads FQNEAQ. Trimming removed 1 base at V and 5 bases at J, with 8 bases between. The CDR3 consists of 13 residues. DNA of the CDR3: TGTGCCAGCAGCTTAGAGGCGGGTTATGGCTACACCTTC. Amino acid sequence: CASSLEAGYGYTF.

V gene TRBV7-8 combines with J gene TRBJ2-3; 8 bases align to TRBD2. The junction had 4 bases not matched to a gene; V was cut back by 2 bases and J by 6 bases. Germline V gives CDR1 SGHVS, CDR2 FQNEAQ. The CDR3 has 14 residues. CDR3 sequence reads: CASSLLPGGDTQYF. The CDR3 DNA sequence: TGTGCCAGCAGCTTACTTCCGGGGGGGGATACGCAGTATTTT. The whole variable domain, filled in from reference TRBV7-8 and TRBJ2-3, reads GAGVSQSPRYKVAKRGQDVALRCDPISGHVSLFWYQQALGQGPEFLTYFQNEAQLDKSGLPSDRFFAERPEGSVSTLKIQRTQQEDSAVYLCASSLLPGGDTQYFGPGTRLTVL.

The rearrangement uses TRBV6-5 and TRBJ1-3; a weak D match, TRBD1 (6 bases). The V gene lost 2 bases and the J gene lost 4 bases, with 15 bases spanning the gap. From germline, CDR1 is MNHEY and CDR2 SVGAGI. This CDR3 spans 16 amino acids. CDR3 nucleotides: TGTGCCAGCAGTTACAGTGCAGGGGTAATAGGAAACACCATATATTTT. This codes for CASSYSAGVIGNTIYF.

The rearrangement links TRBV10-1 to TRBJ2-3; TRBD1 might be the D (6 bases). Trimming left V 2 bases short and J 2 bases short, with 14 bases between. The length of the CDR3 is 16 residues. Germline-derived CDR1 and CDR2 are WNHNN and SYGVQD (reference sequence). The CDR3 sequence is CASSEIGRGTTDTQYF. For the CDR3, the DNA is TGCGCCAGCAGTGAGATTGGAAGGGGGACCACAGATACGCAGTATTTT.

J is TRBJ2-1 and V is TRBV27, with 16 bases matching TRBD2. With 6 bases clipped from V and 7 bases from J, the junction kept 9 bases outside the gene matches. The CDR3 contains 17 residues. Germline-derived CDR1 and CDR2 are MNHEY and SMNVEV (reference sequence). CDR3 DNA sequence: TGTGCCAGCAGGAGGGGACTAGCGGGGGGGCCTCCAAATGAGCAGTTCTTC. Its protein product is CASRRGLAGGPPNEQFF.

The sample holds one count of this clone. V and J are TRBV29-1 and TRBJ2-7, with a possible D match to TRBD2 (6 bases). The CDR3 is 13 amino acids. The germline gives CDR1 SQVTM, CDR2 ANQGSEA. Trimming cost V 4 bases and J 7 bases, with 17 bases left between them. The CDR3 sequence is CSVAEGGVVEQYF. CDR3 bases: TGCAGCGTTGCCGAGGGAGGTGTGGTTGAGCAGTACTTC.

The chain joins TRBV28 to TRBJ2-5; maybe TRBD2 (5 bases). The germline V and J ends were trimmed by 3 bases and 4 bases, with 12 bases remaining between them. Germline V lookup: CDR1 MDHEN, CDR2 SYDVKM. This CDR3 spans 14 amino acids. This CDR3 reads CASSLIAQRETQYF. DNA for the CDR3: TGTGCCAGCAGTTTGATAGCGCAGCGAGAGACCCAGTACTTC.

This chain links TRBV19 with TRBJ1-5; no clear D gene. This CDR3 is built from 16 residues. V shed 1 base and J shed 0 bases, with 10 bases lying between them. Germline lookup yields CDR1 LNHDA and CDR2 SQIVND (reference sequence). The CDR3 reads CASSIGPGNSNQPQHF. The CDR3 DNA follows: TGTGCCAGTAGTATAGGCCCAGGAAATAGCAATCAGCCCCAGCATTTT.

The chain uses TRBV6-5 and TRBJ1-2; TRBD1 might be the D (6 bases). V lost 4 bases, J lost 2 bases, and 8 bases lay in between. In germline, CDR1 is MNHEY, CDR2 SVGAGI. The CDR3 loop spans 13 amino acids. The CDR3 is CASSSTGNYGYTF. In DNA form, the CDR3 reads TGTGCCAGCAGTTCGACAGGAAACTATGGCTACACCTTC.